This is a list of T cell receptor beta chains from one sample in a study of shared clonotypes between healthy human individuals. The table came from immunoSEQ multiplex PCR; TCRdb's copy has only in-frame clones and leaves some out. The sample contains approximately 700,000 clones, 73% of which appear only once. The sequencing input was memory CD4+ T cells sorted from blood. These receptors were taken from a woman aged 25-40 years in good health. Both conserved end residues are part of each CDR3. The D gene is left open where the match is weak.

>TRBV28|TRBJ1-2|.
CASSSGGGLLKYGYTF
TGTGCCAGCAGTTCTGGGGGGGGACTCCTAAAATACGGCTACACCTTC
>TRBV28|TRBJ2-7|.
CASSPSKHEQYF
TGTGCCAGCAGTCCTAGTAAGCACGAGCAGTACTTC
>TRBV7-2|TRBJ2-7|.
CASSWGLARDYEQYF
TGTGCCAGCAGCTGGGGCCTCGCGCGGGACTACGAGCAGTACTTC
>TRBV9|TRBJ2-5|TRBD2
CASSAGHPGLIKRETQYF
TGTGCCAGCAGCGCGGGGCACCCGGGACTAATAAAAAGGGAGACCCAGTACTTC
>TRBV19|TRBJ2-2|.
CASRGRDTTMNTGELFF
TGTGCCAGTAGGGGCAGGGACACGACGATGAACACCGGGGAGCTGTTTTTT
>TRBV2|TRBJ1-2|TRBD1
CASSRTGAEGYTF
TGTGCCAGCAGTCGGACAGGGGCGGAAGGCTACACCTTC
>TRBV30|TRBJ2-1|TRBD2
CAWSGLAGIYEQFF
TGTGCCTGGAGTGGACTAGCGGGAATCTATGAGCAGTTCTTC
>TRBV19|TRBJ1-1|TRBD1
CASSKDRGRSTEAFF
TGTGCCAGTAGTAAGGACAGGGGTAGGAGCACTGAAGCTTTCTTT
>TRBV5-1|TRBJ2-1|.
CASSLAGEDRNEQFF
TGCGCCAGCAGCTTGGCCGGGGAGGATCGTAATGAGCAGTTCTTC
>TRBV7-9|TRBJ1-4|.
CASSASIGRRREKLFF
TGTGCCAGCAGCGCCTCCATTGGTCGCCGCCGGGAAAAACTGTTTTTT